The next 19 T cell receptor beta chains were all read from a single sample in a study of blood T cell repertoires in COVID-19. TCRdb's table, derived via immunoSEQ multiplex PCR, lists solely in-frame clones and lacks some. The sample has over 200,000 clones; around nine tenths are singletons. The sequenced sample consisted of peripheral blood. Receptors originate from a man in his forties who had recovered from COVID-19.

This clone was observed a single time. The chain is built from TRBV19 and TRBJ1-5; D gene unclear. CDR1 is LNHDA and CDR2 is SQIVND in the germline V gene (reference sequence). CDR3 size: 13 residues. Between the trimmed V and J ends, which lost 6 bases and 6 bases, there was a span of 12 bases. In DNA, the CDR3 is TGTGCCAGTAGAAGCGACTTGGTTCAGCCCCAGCATTTT. It codes for CASRSDLVQPQHF. Together with reference TRBV19 and TRBJ1-5, the CDR3 gives the full variable domain: DGGITQSPKYLFRKEGQNVTLSCEQNLNHDAMYWYRQDPGQGLRLIYYSQIVNDFQKGDIAEGYSVSREKKESFPLTVTSAQKNPTAFYLCASRSDLVQPQHFGDGTRLSIL.

The gene calls are TRBV14 and TRBJ2-3, with 8 bases fitting TRBD1. Germline V CDR1 and CDR2: SGHDN, FVKESK. The CDR3 runs 16 residues. Trimming cost V 5 bases and J 2 bases; bases outside gene matches: 9. The CDR3 DNA reads TGTGCCAGCAGCGTGGCCCGGGACAGGTTCACAGATACGCAGTATTTT. This translates into CASSVARDRFTDTQYF.

For the CDR3, the DNA is TGTGCCAGTAGTGACAGGGGGCGCAGGTCGTCGGCTGACTATGGCTACACCTTC. Protein: CASSDRGRRSSADYGYTF. V is TRBV19 and J is TRBJ1-2, with TRBD1 identical over 10 bases. The J segment lost 3 bases and the V segment lost 5 bases, leaving 15 bases of the junction unmatched. The CDR3 covers 18 residues. CDR1 and CDR2 (germline): LNHDA, SQIVND (reference sequence). The entire variable domain, with the rest obtained from reference TRBV19 and TRBJ1-2, is as follows: DGGITQSPKYLFRKEGQNVTLSCEQNLNHDAMYWYRQDPGQGLRLIYYSQIVNDFQKGDIAEGYSVSREKKESFPLTVTSAQKNPTAFYLCASSDRGRRSSADYGYTFGSGTRLTVV.

The genes are TRBV11-1 and TRBJ2-1; TRBD2 is a possible D gene (5 bases). Germline lookup yields CDR1 SGHAT and CDR2 FQDESV (reference sequence). The CDR3 contains 14 residues. V lost 5 bases and J 9 bases, leaving 17 bases between the germline ends. The CDR3 sequence: CASSVSPGNLEQFF. The CDR3, as DNA: TGTGCCAGCAGCGTGTCTCCCGGGAATCTTGAGCAGTTCTTC.

CDR3 amino acids: CASSYSLSTSQGTQYF. The DNA for the CDR3 is TGTGCCAGCAGTTACTCGTTGTCGACGTCGCAGGGGACCCAGTACTTC. The chain links TRBV6-5 to TRBJ2-5, with TRBD1 as a possible D gene (5 bases). There are 16 residues in the CDR3. From germline, CDR1 is MNHEY and CDR2 SVGAGI. With 0 bases removed from V and 7 bases from J, the gap between germline ends came to 18 bases.

The chain employs TRBV9 and TRBJ2-7, with 8 bases that match TRBD2. CDR1 SGDLS and CDR2 YYNGEE come from the germline V gene. There are 16 residues in the CDR3. With 5 bases clipped from V and 3 bases from J, the junction kept 13 bases outside the gene matches. CDR3 region: CASSPTLIAGYYEQYF. CDR3 sequence (DNA): TGTGCCAGCAGTCCTACCCTAATAGCGGGGTACTACGAGCAGTACTTC.

The chain couples TRBV13 to TRBJ1-2, with no clear D. CDR3 size: 15 residues. V lost 2 bases to trimming and J lost 1 base, with 11 bases between them. Germline values: CDR1 PRHDT, CDR2 FYEKMQ (reference sequence). CDR3 sequence reads: CASSLTPGLNYGYTF. In nucleotides, the CDR3 is TGTGCCAGCAGCTTAACACCGGGTCTTAACTATGGCTACACCTTC.

The chain has TRBV29-1 and TRBJ1-2, with D unresolved. The germline V gene encodes CDR1 SQVTM and CDR2 ANQGSEA. Trimming stripped 7 bases from V and 1 base from J, with 13 bases between. This CDR3 is 13 amino acids long. The CDR3: CSALAGSNYGYTF. The DNA for the CDR3 is TGCAGCGCCTTGGCGGGGAGTAACTATGGCTACACCTTC.

This chain uses TRBV7-2 with TRBJ2-3; the match to TRBD2 covers 8 bases. J was trimmed by 5 bases and V by 5 bases; bases with no gene match: 6. The germline gives CDR1 SGHTA, CDR2 FQGNSA. The CDR3 runs to 14 residues. In nucleotides, the CDR3 is TGTGCCAGCAGCCCTAGCGGGTGGTTAGATACGCAGTATTTT. This gives the protein CASSPSGWLDTQYF.

The genes are TRBV4-3 and TRBJ1-2; D not certain. The CDR3 has 14 residues. Germline V gene lookup returns CDR1 LGHNA and CDR2 YSLEER. V lost 0 bases and J lost 8, with 13 bases in between. DNA for the CDR3: TGCGCCAGCAGCCAAGAATCGGGGTACGGGGGCTACACCTTC. It encodes CASSQESGYGGYTF.

V is TRBV27 and J is TRBJ1-5; D call uncertain. V lost 2 bases and J 5 bases, leaving 13 bases between the germline ends. The CDR3 has 15 residues. CDR1 and CDR2 (germline): MNHEY, SMNVEV (reference sequence). CDR3 in amino acids: CASSLLSLRDQPQHF. CDR3 in DNA: TGTGCCAGCAGTTTACTTTCATTGAGGGATCAGCCCCAGCATTTT.

This chain uses TRBV5-1 with TRBJ2-5; unclear D gene. Trimming shortened V by 2 bases and J by 4 bases, and 18 bases separated the two germline ends. This CDR3 has 16 amino acids. From germline, CDR1 is SGHRS and CDR2 YFSETQ. This chain's CDR3 is CASSFFDPLVGETQYF. The CDR3 region has the DNA TGCGCCAGCAGCTTCTTCGATCCGCTAGTAGGAGAGACCCAGTACTTC.

This sequence joins TRBV12-3 or TRBV12-4 and TRBJ2-7; 13 nucleotides agree with TRBD2. There are 13 residues in the CDR3. Losses at the gene ends were 10 bases for V and 2 bases for J; bases not matched to a gene: 2. CDR3 coding DNA: TGTGCCACCGGACTAGCGGGGGCCTACGAGCAGTACTTC. This encodes CATGLAGAYEQYF.

The chain recombines TRBV5-6 with TRBJ1-5; 7 nucleotides match TRBD1. This CDR3 is built from 14 residues. Germline V gene data show CDR1 as SGHDT and CDR2 as YYEEEE. J lost 6 bases, V lost 4 bases, and 7 bases had no gene match. DNA of the CDR3: TGTGCCAGCAGCCTTACAGGGGAGGCTCAGCCCCAGCATTTT. Translated, it gives CASSLTGEAQPQHF.

V and J are TRBV3-1 (or the pseudogene TRBV3-2) and TRBJ2-7, with D maybe TRBD2 (6 bases). V lost 3 bases and J lost 0, with 15 bases in between. This CDR3 is 16 amino acids long. Germline V CDR1 and CDR2: LGHDT, YNNKEL (reference sequence). The CDR3 region has the DNA TGTGCCAGCAGCCAGACGTTGGGACTCGCCTCCTACGAGCAGTACTTC. Residues: CASSQTLGLASYEQYF.

This sequence joins TRBV5-6 and TRBJ2-7, with 12 positions matching TRBD1. Germline CDR1 and CDR2: SGHDT and YYEEEE. The trim removed 3 bases at V and 7 bases at J, leaving 8 bases unmatched. The CDR3 runs to 15 residues. CDR3 coding DNA: TGTGCCAGCAGCTCGCCGGGACAGGGGGCAGGGGAGCAGTACTTC. Translation gives CASSSPGQGAGEQYF.

V usage is TRBV7-6 and J usage is TRBJ2-2; the D is unclear. Trimming took 5 bases from V and 7 from J, leaving 11 bases between them. From germline, CDR1 is SGHVS and CDR2 FNYEAQ. This CDR3 region has 13 residues. The DNA for the CDR3 is TGTGCCAGCAGCCCCTACTCCGTCGGGGAGCTGTTTTTT. Protein sequence: CASSPYSVGELFF.

The chain combines TRBV15 with TRBJ2-2; the match to TRBD2 covers 9 bases. The CDR3 contains 15 residues. Germline CDR1 is LNHNV and CDR2 is YYDKDF (reference sequence). V trimming: 4 bases; J trimming: 4 bases; junction bases outside the gene matches: 4. The CDR3, as DNA: TGTGCCACCAGCACCGGGACTAGCCCCACCGGGGAGCTGTTTTTT. Protein sequence: CATSTGTSPTGELFF.

V usage is TRBV7-9 and J usage is TRBJ2-5; D perhaps matches TRBD1 (6 bases). In germline, CDR1 is SEHNR, CDR2 FQNEAQ (reference sequence). V dropped 5 bases and J dropped 2 bases, with 12 bases sitting between them. The CDR3 extends over 14 amino acids. Here the CDR3 DNA reads TGTGCCAGCAGCCCCCTAGGACAGCAAGAGACCCAGTACTTC. Protein product: CASSPLGQQETQYF.